This is a list of T cell receptor beta chains from one sample in a study of neurological immune-mediated disorders. TCRdb re-called the 5' RACE reads through MiXCR, storing one row per CDR3 protein. The table records about 95,000 distinct CDR3 sequences, roughly 4% of them present only once. The sequencing input was PBMCs. These receptors were obtained from a woman between 18 and 30 years old with multiple sclerosis. The CDR3 runs from the conserved cysteine through the conserved F or W. D genes are given only for firm matches. Size tells how often a clone was seen (once, few, many) or the class of an expanded clone, and some rows leave it out.

TRBV3-1	many	-	TRBJ1-1	CASSQDGRTTEAFF	TGTGCCAGCAGCCAAGACGGGAGGACCACTGAAGCTTTCTTT
TRBV6-5	many	-	TRBJ2-5	CASSYTGTKETQYF	TGTGCCAGCAGTTACACCGGGACAAAAGAGACCCAGTACTTC
TRBV7-2	many	-	TRBJ2-7	CASSPPQAPTSYEQYF	TGTGCCAGCAGCCCCCCCCAAGCGCCTACCTCCTACGAGCAGTACTTC
TRBV28	many	-	TRBJ2-1	CASSFNPGAGWVQFF	TGTGCCAGCAGTTTCAATCCGGGGGCGGGCTGGGTGCAGTTCTTC
TRBV20-1	-	-	TRBJ2-7	CSARGGRGHEQYF	TGCAGTGCTAGGGGGGGAAGGGGGCACGAGCAGTACTTC
TRBV7-2	many	-	TRBJ2-7	CASSLGGGYEQYF	TGTGCCAGCAGCTTGGGGGGCGGCTACGAGCAGTACTTC
TRBV5-1	many	-	TRBJ2-7	CASSWGVAGYEQYF	TGCGCCAGCAGCTGGGGAGTAGCTGGGTACGAGCAGTACTTC
TRBV5-1	many	-	TRBJ1-1	CASSLGRNLNTEAFF	TGCGCCAGCAGCTTGGGACGGAACTTGAACACTGAAGCTTTCTTT
TRBV20-1	many	TRBD1	TRBJ1-2	CSASSYRDRPYTF	TGCAGTGCTAGTTCTTATCGGGACAGACCCTACACCTTC
TRBV11-2	many	TRBD2	TRBJ2-3	CASSGGDGGADTQYF	TGTGCCAGCAGCGGAGGGGACGGGGGGGCAGATACGCAGTATTTT
TRBV20-1	few	TRBD2	TRBJ2-7	CSAISGTGLDEQYF	TGCAGTGCTATAAGCGGGACCGGCCTGGACGAGCAGTACTTC
TRBV27	many	-	TRBJ2-1	CASQELPLTPYNEQFF	TGTGCCAGCCAGGAGCTTCCCCTAACTCCGTACAATGAGCAGTTCTTC
TRBV5-1	many	-	TRBJ1-1	CASRYGENTEAFF	TGCGCCAGCAGGTACGGAGAAAACACTGAAGCTTTCTTT
TRBV7-2	-	-	TRBJ2-6	CANSFWPLDVLTF	TGTGCCAACAGCTTTTGGCCGCTCGACGTCCTGACTTTC
TRBV19	few	TRBD1	TRBJ2-1	CASSIAGTDNEQFF	TGTGCCAGTAGTATAGCCGGGACAGACAATGAGCAGTTCTTC
TRBV24-1	many	-	TRBJ2-7	CATSEANSEQYF	TGTGCCACCAGTGAGGCCAACAGCGAGCAGTACTTC
TRBV14	many	-	TRBJ2-2	CASSARALKAGELFF	TGTGCCAGCAGCGCCCGGGCCCTTAAAGCCGGGGAGCTGTTTTTT
TRBV7-9	few	-	TRBJ2-7	CASSSPGGPLSEQYF	TGTGCCAGCAGTTCCCCGGGGGGCCCCCTAAGCGAGCAGTACTTC
TRBV7-7	many	TRBD2	TRBJ2-1	CASSSGLDSYNEQFF	TGTGCTAGCAGCTCCGGACTAGACTCCTACAATGAGCAGTTCTTC
TRBV2	many	-	TRBJ2-7	CASRDRPYEQYF	TGTGCCAGCCGAGACAGGCCCTACGAGCAGTACTTC
TRBV20-1	many	-	TRBJ2-7	CSAREFRDGSYEQYF	TGCAGTGCTAGGGAGTTCCGGGACGGATCCTACGAGCAGTACTTC
TRBV20-1	many	-	TRBJ2-3	CSASGGAPDTQYF	TGCAGTGCTAGTGGGGGGGCCCCAGATACGCAGTATTTT